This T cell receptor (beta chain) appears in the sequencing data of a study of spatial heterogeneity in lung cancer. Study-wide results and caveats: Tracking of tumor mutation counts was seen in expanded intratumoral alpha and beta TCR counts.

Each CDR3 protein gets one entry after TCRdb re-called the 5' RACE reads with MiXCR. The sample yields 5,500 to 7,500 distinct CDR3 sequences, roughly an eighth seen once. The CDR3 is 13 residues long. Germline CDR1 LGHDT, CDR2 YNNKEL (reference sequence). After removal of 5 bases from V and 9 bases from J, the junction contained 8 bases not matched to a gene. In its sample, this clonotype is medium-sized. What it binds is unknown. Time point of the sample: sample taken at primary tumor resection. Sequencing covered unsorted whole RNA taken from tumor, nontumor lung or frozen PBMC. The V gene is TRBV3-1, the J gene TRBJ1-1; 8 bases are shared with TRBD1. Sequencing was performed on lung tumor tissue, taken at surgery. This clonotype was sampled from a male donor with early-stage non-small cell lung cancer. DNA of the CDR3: TGTGCCAGCAGCTCAGCAGGGGGCTTAAAAGCTTTCTTT. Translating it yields CASSSAGGLKAFF. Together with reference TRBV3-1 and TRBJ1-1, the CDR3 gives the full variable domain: DTAVSQTPKYLVTQMGNDKSIKCEQNLGHDTMYWYKQDSKKFLKIMFSYNNKELIINETVPNRFSPKSPDKAHLNLHINSLELGDSAVYFCASSSAGGLKAFFGQGTRLTVV.